This record looks at one T cell receptor (beta chain) sequence and its context. Its cognate antigen has yet to be identified. Base qualities are missing; no much larger clone stands one base away. Reading the germline V gene (reference sequence) gives CDR1 SGHKS and CDR2 YYEKEE. Including cysteine and phenylalanine, the CDR3 has 15 amino acids. Of all the DNA, just the CDR3 is kept, 45 bases in frame from base 1. The junction shows trimming of 2 bases on V and 6 bases on J, plus 12 bases between the germline ends. TCRbeta CDR3 regions were amplified from genomic DNA using the immunoSEQ Assay, a bias-controlled multiplex PCR. Per the original workflow: The number of nucleated cells in each sample was estimated from the amplification of reference gene primers within the assay. To quantify the absolute abundance of each unique TCRbeta CDR3 rearrangement, sequence reads were collapsed and filtered. For each sample, productive Simpson clonality was calculated as the square root of Simpson's diversity index over productive rearrangements. TCRdb retrieved this table from immuneACCESS and kept in-frame rearrangements only. Not all clones are present; in checked studies, unresolved V genes account for under half, and no reason is known for the remainder. The DNA gave D and trimming, while V, J and clone size come from that table. For this sample there are over 70,000 clones; approximately 90% appear just once. The ten largest clones add up to around 7% of the sample.

The data belong to a study of blood T cell repertoires in COVID-19 (TCRdb year 2020). Describing the broader study: The collaborator samples originated in the United States, Italy and Spain and spanned the acute and convalescent phases of COVID-19. The material from the prospective study consisted of cDNA or gDNA derived from T cells, B-cell-depleted T cells, or PBMCs. The dataset comprised deeply sampled blood TCRbeta repertoires from subjects exposed to, actively infected with, or recovered from COVID-19. A freely available public database, intended as a resource for researchers studying the immune response to SARS-CoV-2, is where the repertoires were released. The samples were drawn from the first 160 participants of the ongoing ImmuneRACE study and from about 1,200 subjects provided by 6 global collaborators. A de-identified subject ID, COVID-19 status, age in years and sex were almost always included in the sample metadata. HLA class I and class II types, where available, came from metadata supplied by the sample provider rather than from assay-based typing.

What the work shows at the level of the full study, not this receptor alone: The amount of clinical and demographic metadata varied by source and participant and was provided uncurated.

Each collaborating institution followed its own protocols to collect whole blood in K2EDTA tubes. Collaborator samples were shipped for TCRbeta analysis as frozen whole blood, isolated PBMCs, or DNA extracted from either sample type. What was sequenced was peripheral blood. The V gene is TRBV5-5 and the J gene is TRBJ1-6, and perhaps TRBD1 as D gene, on 5 matching bases. This TCR was recovered from a woman of 80 years or more with acute or convalescent COVID-19. The DNA sequence is as follows: TGTGCCAGCAGCTTCCGGGACTGGGGTAATTCACCCCTCCACTTT. It translates to CASSFRDWGNSPLHF.